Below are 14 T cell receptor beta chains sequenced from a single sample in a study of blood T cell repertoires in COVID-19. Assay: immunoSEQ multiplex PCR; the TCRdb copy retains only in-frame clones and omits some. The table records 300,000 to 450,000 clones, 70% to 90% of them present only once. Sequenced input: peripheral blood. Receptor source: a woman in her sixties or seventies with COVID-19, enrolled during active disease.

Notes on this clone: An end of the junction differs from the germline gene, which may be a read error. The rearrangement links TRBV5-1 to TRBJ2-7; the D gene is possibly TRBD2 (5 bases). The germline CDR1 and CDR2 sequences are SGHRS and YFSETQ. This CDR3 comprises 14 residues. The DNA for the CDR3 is TGCGCCAGCTCACCGGAGGTTTATTCCTCCGAGCAGTACTTC. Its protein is CASSPEVYSSEQYF.

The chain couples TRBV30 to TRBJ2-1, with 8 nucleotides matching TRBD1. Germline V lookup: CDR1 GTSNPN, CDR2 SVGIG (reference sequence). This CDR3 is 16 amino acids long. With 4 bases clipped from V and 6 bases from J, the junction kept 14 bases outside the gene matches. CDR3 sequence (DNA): TGTGCCTGGACTCCCCTGGGGCAGGGGGCAATCAATGAGCAGTTCTTC. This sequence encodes CAWTPLGQGAINEQFF.

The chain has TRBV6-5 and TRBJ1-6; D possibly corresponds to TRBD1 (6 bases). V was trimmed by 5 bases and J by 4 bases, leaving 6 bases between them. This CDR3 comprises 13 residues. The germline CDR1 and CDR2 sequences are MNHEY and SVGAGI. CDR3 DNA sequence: TGTGCCAGCAGTCAGGGGTATAATTCACCCCTCCACTTT. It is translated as CASSQGYNSPLHF.

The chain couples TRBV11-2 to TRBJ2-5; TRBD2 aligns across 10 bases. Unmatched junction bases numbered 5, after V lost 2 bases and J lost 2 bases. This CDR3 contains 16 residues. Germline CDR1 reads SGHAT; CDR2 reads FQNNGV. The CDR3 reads CASSLWGSGGQETQYF. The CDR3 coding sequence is TGTGCCAGCAGCTTATGGGGTAGCGGGGGGCAAGAGACCCAGTACTTC. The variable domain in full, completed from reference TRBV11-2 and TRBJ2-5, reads EAGVAQSPRYKIIEKRQSVAFWCNPISGHATLYWYQQILGQGPKLLIQFQNNGVVDDSQLPKDRFSAERLKGVDSTLKIQPAKLEDSAVYLCASSLWGSGGQETQYFGPGTRLLVL.

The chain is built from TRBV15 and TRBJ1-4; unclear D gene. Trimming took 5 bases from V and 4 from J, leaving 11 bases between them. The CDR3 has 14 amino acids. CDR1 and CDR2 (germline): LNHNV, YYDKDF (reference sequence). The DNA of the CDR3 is TGTGCCACCAGCCCGGAGAGGTTTAATGAAAAACTGTTTTTT. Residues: CATSPERFNEKLFF.

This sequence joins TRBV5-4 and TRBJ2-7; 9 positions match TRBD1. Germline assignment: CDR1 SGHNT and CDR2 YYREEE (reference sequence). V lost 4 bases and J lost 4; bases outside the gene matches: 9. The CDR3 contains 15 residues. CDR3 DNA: TGTGCCAGCAGCCCAGCGACAGGGGGAACGTACGAGCAGTACTTC. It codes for CASSPATGGTYEQYF.

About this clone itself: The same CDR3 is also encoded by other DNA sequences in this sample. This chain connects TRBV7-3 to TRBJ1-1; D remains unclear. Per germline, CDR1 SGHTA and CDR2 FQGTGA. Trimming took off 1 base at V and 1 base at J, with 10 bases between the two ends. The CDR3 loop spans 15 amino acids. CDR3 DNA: TGTGCCAGCAGCTTAATGGCGGGAGAGAACACTGAAGCTTTCTTT. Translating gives CASSLMAGENTEAFF. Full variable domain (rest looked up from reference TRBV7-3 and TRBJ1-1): GAGVSQTPSNKVTEKGKYVELRCDPISGHTALYWYRQSLGQGPEFLIYFQGTGAADDSGLPNDRFFAVRPEGSVSTLKIQRTERGDSAVYLCASSLMAGENTEAFFGQGTRLTVV.

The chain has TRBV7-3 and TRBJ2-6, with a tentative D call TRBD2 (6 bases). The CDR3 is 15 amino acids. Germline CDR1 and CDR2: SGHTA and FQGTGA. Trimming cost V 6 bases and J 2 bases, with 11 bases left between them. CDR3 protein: CASSAGTTGANVLTF. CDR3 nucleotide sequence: TGTGCCAGCAGTGCGGGGACCACTGGGGCCAACGTCCTGACTTTC.

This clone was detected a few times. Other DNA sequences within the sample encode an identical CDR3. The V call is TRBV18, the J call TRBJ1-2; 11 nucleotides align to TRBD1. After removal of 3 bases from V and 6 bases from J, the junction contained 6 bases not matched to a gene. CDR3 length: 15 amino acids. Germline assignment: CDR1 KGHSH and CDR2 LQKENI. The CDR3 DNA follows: TGTGCCAGCTCACCGCCGGGACAGGGGGAACATGGCTACACCTTC. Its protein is CASSPPGQGEHGYTF.

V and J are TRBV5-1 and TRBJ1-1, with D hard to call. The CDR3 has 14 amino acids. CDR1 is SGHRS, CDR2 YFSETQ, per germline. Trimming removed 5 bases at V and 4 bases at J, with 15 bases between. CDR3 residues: CASSSQAYSTEAFF. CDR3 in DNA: TGCGCCAGCAGTAGTCAGGCCTATTCCACTGAAGCTTTCTTT. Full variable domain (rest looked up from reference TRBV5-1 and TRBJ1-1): KAGVTQTPRYLIKTRGQQVTLSCSPISGHRSVSWYQQTPGQGLQFLFEYFSETQRNKGNFPGRFSGRQFSNSRSEMNVSTLELGDSALYLCASSSQAYSTEAFFGQGTRLTVV.

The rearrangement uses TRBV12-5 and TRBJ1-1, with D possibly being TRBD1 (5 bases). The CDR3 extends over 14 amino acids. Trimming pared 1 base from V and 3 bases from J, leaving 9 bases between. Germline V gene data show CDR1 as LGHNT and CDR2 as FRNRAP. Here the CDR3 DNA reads TGTGCTAGTGGTTTGGGTCAGGGTTACACTGAAGCTTTCTTT. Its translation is CASGLGQGYTEAFF.

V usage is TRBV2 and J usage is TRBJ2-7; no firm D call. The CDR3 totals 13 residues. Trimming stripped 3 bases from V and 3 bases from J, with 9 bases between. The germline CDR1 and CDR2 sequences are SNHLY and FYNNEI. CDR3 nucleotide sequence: TGTGCCAGCAGTGACGGGTTGAACTACGAGCAGTACTTC. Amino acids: CASSDGLNYEQYF.

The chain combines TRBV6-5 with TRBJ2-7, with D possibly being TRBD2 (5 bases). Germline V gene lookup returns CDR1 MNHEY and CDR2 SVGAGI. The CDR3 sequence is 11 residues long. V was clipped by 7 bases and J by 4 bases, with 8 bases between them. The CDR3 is CASKRGYEQYF. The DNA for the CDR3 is TGTGCCAGCAAACGGGGATACGAGCAGTACTTC.

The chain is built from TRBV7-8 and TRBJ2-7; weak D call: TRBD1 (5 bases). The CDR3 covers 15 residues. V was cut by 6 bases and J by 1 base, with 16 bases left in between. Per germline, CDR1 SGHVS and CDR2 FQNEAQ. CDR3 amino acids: CASSSGFSVSYEQYF. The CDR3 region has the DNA TGTGCCAGCAGTTCAGGGTTTTCGGTATCCTACGAGCAGTACTTC.